The sequence of this T cell receptor (beta chain) was determined in a study of shared clonotypes between healthy human individuals (TCRdb year 2020). For the study in its entirety: A few men and a couple of women, aged 18 to 49 years, made up the cohort. Per donor, three plates each were used for CD4 naive and CD4 memory, two for CD8 naive, and one for CD8 memory. To estimate repertoire size and how much clonotype sharing occurs between individuals, the study deeply sequenced the blood TCR repertoires of 5 or 6 healthy adults. To increase sequencing depth and limit assay-specific biases, TCR repertoire library preparation and sequencing were carried out by different laboratories using diverse techniques. Per donor, leukapheresis produced somewhere between about 0.94 and 9 billion PBMCs. Study-wide conclusions, independent of this receptor: Sampling was restricted to blood, and TCR repertoires in tissue are likely to differ from TCR repertoires in blood. Based on pairwise subsampling, the degree of clonotype sharing among donors was expected to be affected by sequencing depth. Incomplete sequencing was indicated by rarefaction of sorted-subset datasets, despite the large sequencing depth. Roughly 5% of naive CD4, 3.5% of naive CD8, 2.3% of memory CD4, and 0.4% of memory CD8 clonotypes were shared across several donors. The small number of donors limited the genetic and exposure-history diversity represented. Estimated clonotype richness was generally larger for naive than for memory subsets. Compared with non-shared clonotypes, the clonotypes found in all four sorted-subset donors had higher generation probabilities.

Using the deep immunoSEQ assay, TCR CDR3 regions were amplified from genomic DNA by multiplex PCR. Genomic DNA extracted from each cell subset was distributed evenly over all wells of several immunoSEQ 96-well plates, and each plate served as one replicate. For sorted subsets, approximately 210 ng of genomic DNA, equivalent to 30,000 or so T cell genomes, went into each replicate PCR. The purified libraries were quantified using a Qubit 3.0 fluorometer, sized with a Bioanalyzer 2100, and then quantified again using the KAPA Library Quantification kit. Every immunoSEQ 96-well plate was sequenced on a dedicated single-read 150-cycle Illumina NextSeq 550 flow cell. The original methods were these. Because only junctional sequences without quality scores were contained in the immunoSEQ output, filtering matching that applied to full-length reads could not be performed. To assign V/J genes and CDR3, sequences were annotated against IMGT germline references using PyIR, a Python wrapper for IgBLAST v1.9. Reads were removed for weak V/J assignments (E-value above 1e-6), missing CDR3, stop codons, out-of-frame junctions, or ambiguous translated residues. V3J clonotypes were defined as sequences sharing an identical inferred V gene, J gene, and CDR3 amino acid sequence. The percentage overlap between two repertoires was calculated by dividing the number of shared unique clonotypes by the size of the smaller repertoire. Three approaches were used to assess repertoire richness: RTK rarefaction, the Chao1 estimator, and Recon v2.1 estimates of unobserved clonotypes. For all TCRbeta clonotypes obtained by the gDNA method from four donors, generation probabilities were computed with OLGA. Held by TCRdb, this immuneACCESS table contains in-frame sequences only and omits some clones. Under half of the omission traces to an unresolved V gene where checked; the cause of the rest is unknown. V, J and clone size are taken as reported in that table, and D and trimming were inferred from the DNA itself. The table for this sample lists 550,000 to 750,000 clones; about 90% of them were counted only once. The biggest ten clones account for 24% of the sample.

V and J are truncated by 2 bases and 2 bases respectively, leaving an intervening sequence of 10 bases. The germline V gene encodes CDR1 SGHDN and CDR2 FVKESK. The CDR3 runs 14 amino acids, cysteine and phenylalanine included. Kept here is only the CDR3 DNA, which spans 42 bases and is read in frame from base 1. Comments on this clone: Its antigen is still unknown. No per-base quality is available; no much larger clone lies one base away.

CD8 naive samples were CD45RO-negative cells positively selected for CCR7, giving a CD45RA+CCR7+ population that excluded TemRA cells. Donors were healthy HIV-negative adults with no recently reported acute infections or vaccinations. Only Caucasian adults living in Nashville, Tennessee, USA were represented among the donors. Blood was collected by leukapheresis, and PBMCs were isolated by Ficoll-Histopaque density gradient centrifugation and then cryopreserved in liquid nitrogen vapor phase. Purity and quantity of every magnetically sorted T cell population were checked by analytical flow cytometry. Each sorted fraction had its genomic DNA isolated and then quantified by UV absorbance on a Nanodrop 2000c.

The rearranged chain carries TRBV14 and TRBJ2-7; too little of a D gene remains to name it. The sample taken for sequencing was naive CD8+ T cells sorted from blood. In light of the paper, this sample's cell subset or site label describes: CD45RA+CCR7+. The clonotype comes from a man aged 30 to 45 in good health. The DNA sequence reads TGTGCCAGCAGCCAACCTGGGGTGCCCTACGAGCAGTACTTC. It codes for CASSQPGVPYEQYF.